One sample yielded the 7 T cell receptor beta chains listed below, sequenced in a study of blood T cell repertoires in COVID-19. The assay was immunoSEQ multiplex PCR, and TCRdb's table has in-frame clones only and misses some. The sample yields roughly 200,000 clones, roughly 84% seen once. The source material was peripheral blood. These receptors were collected from a man aged 50 to 60 with active or convalescent COVID-19.

J is TRBJ2-1 and V is TRBV4-1, with 9 bases identical to TRBD2. The CDR3 sequence is 18 residues long. Trimming at V came to 1 base and at J to 8 bases, leaving 15 bases not matched to a gene. Looked up from germline, CDR1 is MGHRA and CDR2 is YSYEKL. CDR3 region: CASSQANLAGLSRDEQFF. The CDR3 DNA sequence: TGCGCCAGCAGCCAAGCTAACCTAGCGGGGTTATCCAGGGATGAGCAGTTCTTC.

This clone appeared a single time. The V call is TRBV5-1, the J call TRBJ2-2; 8 bases are shared with TRBD1. From germline, CDR1 is SGHRS and CDR2 YFSETQ. The J segment lost 6 bases and the V segment lost 1 base, leaving 8 bases of the junction unmatched. The CDR3 length is 16 residues. CDR3 loop: CASSLKQAGGSGELFF. Written as DNA, the CDR3 is TGCGCCAGCAGCTTGAAGCAGGCAGGGGGCTCCGGGGAGCTGTTTTTT.

The rearrangement links TRBV16 to TRBJ1-2; no firm D call. The CDR3 totals 12 residues. CDR1 and CDR2 from the germline V gene are KGHSY and FQNENV. V was cut by 5 bases and J by 2 bases, with 6 bases left in between. CDR3 nucleotide sequence: TGTGCCAGCAGCTCGAGGAACTATGGCTACACCTTC. The encoded protein is CASSSRNYGYTF.

The chain joins TRBV7-3 to TRBJ2-2, with D perhaps TRBD1 (5 bases). V dropped 6 bases and J dropped 1 base, with 9 bases sitting between them. The CDR3 is 14 residues long. Looked up from germline, CDR1 is SGHTA and CDR2 is FQGTGA. The CDR3 DNA sequence: TGTGCCAGCAGACCGCAGGGGAACACCGGGGAGCTGTTTTTT. It translates to CASRPQGNTGELFF.

This sequence joins TRBV19 and TRBJ2-2; possibly TRBD2 for D (5 bases). This CDR3 is 14 amino acids long. The germline CDR1 and CDR2 sequences are LNHDA and SQIVND (reference sequence). V shed 2 bases and J shed 3 bases, with 7 bases lying between them. In DNA, the CDR3 is TGTGCCAGTAGTATATCGGAGGACACCGGGGAGCTGTTTTTT. Translated: CASSISEDTGELFF.

The chain carries TRBV3-1 (or the pseudogene TRBV3-2) and TRBJ1-1; 8 nucleotides match TRBD1. Germline CDR1 LGHDT, CDR2 YNNKEL (reference sequence). The ends lost 4 bases at V and 3 bases at J; junction bases unmatched: 7. This CDR3 region has 15 residues. CDR3 in amino acids: CASSPEAGGDTEAFF. The CDR3 DNA follows: TGTGCCAGCAGCCCAGAGGCAGGGGGCGACACTGAAGCTTTCTTT.

The rearrangement uses TRBV27 and TRBJ1-2, with D hard to call. Trimming left V 3 bases short and J 8 bases short, with 10 bases between. CDR1 and CDR2 (germline): MNHEY, SMNVEV (reference sequence). The CDR3 is made up of 12 amino acids. The CDR3 DNA is TGTGCCAGCAGTTTCGCAGGCTCAGGCTACACCTTC. Translated: CASSFAGSGYTF.